This section outlines one T cell receptor beta chain sequence together with its context. In the original processing: Amplification of reference gene primers provided the estimated nucleated cell counts. Using immunoSEQ multiplex PCR, the repertoire was profiled, and TCRdb retains in-frame clones only, with some absent. V, J and clone size were drawn from that table, and D and trimming were deduced from the DNA. The repertoire holds about 100,000 clones, with approximately 86% as singletons. Germline loops: CDR1 MDHEN, CDR2 SYDVKM. The CDR3 contains 13 residues. The germline V and J ends were trimmed by 6 bases and 5 bases, with 11 bases remaining between them. The data were obtained in a study of blood T cell repertoires in COVID-19. Across the study: Samples taken during acute and convalescent COVID-19 were collected in the United States, Italy and Spain. T cells, B-cell-depleted T cells, or PBMCs supplied cDNA or gDNA.

The chain joins TRBV28 to TRBJ1-5, with D maybe TRBD1 (6 bases). Sequenced input: peripheral blood. The receptor's source is a man older than 75 with acute or convalescent COVID-19. CDR3 protein: CASRGGGDQPQHF. For the CDR3, the DNA is TGTGCCAGCAGAGGGGGGGGCGATCAGCCCCAGCATTTT.